The rows below give T cell receptor beta chains drawn from one sample of a study of technical replicates of blood from four donors. Profiling relied on immunoSEQ multiplex PCR, and the TCRdb table lists in-frame clones only, not all of them. The sample consists of 70,000 to 90,000 clones, roughly 92% of them appearing once. The sample consisted of T cells isolated from PBMCs. The origin of the receptors is a human donor in good health. Both conserved end residues are part of each CDR3.

v_gene: TRBV30; CDR3aa: CAWSLAGHTGELFF
v_gene: TRBV7-3; CDR3aa: CASSLNAGLAYEQYF
v_gene: TRBV2; CDR3aa: CASKASGTDTQYF
v_gene: TRBV6-5; CDR3aa: CASGFYTEAFF
v_gene: TRBV5-1; CDR3aa: CASSRRSGSSTDTQYF
v_gene: TRBV6-1; CDR3aa: CASSEVLQVLHF
v_gene: TRBV6-5; CDR3aa: CASSYDPSGSTDTQYF
v_gene: TRBV30; CDR3aa: CAWSTYGITGELFF
v_gene: TRBV30; CDR3aa: CAWRGTGATKQYF
v_gene: TRBV7-9; CDR3aa: CASSLAGREEKLFF
v_gene: TRBV6-5; CDR3aa: CASSYSTLAGGHEQFF
v_gene: TRBV6-5; CDR3aa: CASRLKGGGTEAFF
v_gene: TRBV6-5; CDR3aa: CASSLQQGDNEQFF
v_gene: TRBV6-1; CDR3aa: CASSGLALTYEQYF
v_gene: TRBV5-1; CDR3aa: CASRTGGLSTDTQYF
v_gene: TRBV7-9; CDR3aa: CASSSLAHEQFF
v_gene: TRBV5-1; CDR3aa: CASSFSDRESSGNTIYF
v_gene: TRBV7-3; CDR3aa: CASSWTGETGELFF
v_gene: TRBV7-8; CDR3aa: CASSLTSSGGDTQYF
v_gene: TRBV10-3; CDR3aa: CAISSGTGLHTGELFF
v_gene: TRBV7-8; CDR3aa: CASSLFSPSGKDIQYF
v_gene: TRBV25-1; CDR3aa: CASSDTRASEKLFF
v_gene: TRBV11-2; CDR3aa: CASSLVETGIDEQYF
v_gene: TRBV6-5; CDR3aa: CASSPGLAFNEQFF
v_gene: TRBV7-8; CDR3aa: CASSLGTSGSPNEQFF
v_gene: TRBV28; CDR3aa: CASSLASYNYGYTF
v_gene: TRBV5-1; CDR3aa: CASSLDRGEIYEQYF
v_gene: TRBV19; CDR3aa: CASSILAGEGEQFF